This TCR beta chain was sequenced during a study of regulatory T cells in long-lasting Graves disease (dated by TCRdb to the early 2020s). About the full investigation: In the newly diagnosed Graves' disease group, patients had been taking antithyroid drugs for less than 3 months. Patients with persistent Graves' disease were compared with patients with newly diagnosed Graves' disease using TCR sequencing and RNA sequencing of peripheral blood. The study was registered as a clinical trial and conducted in China. A total of roughly 35 samples underwent TCR sequencing: about 13 from persistent and around 20 from newly diagnosed Graves' disease patients. Overall study outcomes, separate from this receptor: Only peripheral blood was studied, because thyroid tissue, the primary lesion, was inaccessible. Lower TCR Shannon entropy and fewer highly expanded clones were observed in persistent Graves' disease patients than in newly diagnosed patients, which suggested clonal expansion. The authors acknowledged the small sample size as a limitation that may reduce accuracy. Persistent disease showed preferential use of TRBV28, TRBJ1-2 and TRBJ2-5, whereas newly diagnosed disease favored TRBV20-1 and TRBJ2-1. More public clonotypes were shared among persistent patients (approximately 3,000) than among newly diagnosed patients (over 900). Sequencing and analysis were restricted to the TCR beta chain.

This specimen's time point label, per the study, means: newly diagnosed GD, antithyroid drugs for less than 3 months. For both TCR sequencing and RNA sequencing, RNA was extracted from PBMCs in TRIzol. The diagnosis of Graves' disease followed American Thyroid Association guidelines. Patients for the study were recruited at an endocrinology department in Xi'an, China. Each patient gave approximately 10 milliliters of peripheral blood, collected in an EDTA anticoagulant tube. PBMCs were isolated by Ficoll Paque Plus density gradient separation without further T cell sorting. RNA quality was checked with an Agilent 2100 Bioanalyzer and agarose gel, and concentration with a NanoDrop 2000. The sample holds many counts of this clonotype. Its antigen is currently not known. The sample holds no much larger clone one base away, and base qualities are not on file. Library creation used multiplex PCR. The sequencer listed for this sample is Illumina HiSeq 4000. To build TCR beta libraries, CDR3 regions were amplified by Arm-PCR using iRepertoire HTBI primers. PCR products were gel purified before sequencing. In the original analysis: A total of 62 TRBV and 14 TRBJ segments were identified across samples and were used for gene usage analysis of CDR3 amino acid clonotypes. COPE and FqMerger were used to merge filtered high-quality paired reads into contigs. BLAST was used to align contigs to the IMGT TRBV, TRBD and TRBJ reference genes, and CDR3 was defined following IMGT. Highly expanded clones were defined as clonotypes with a frequency above 0.1%. Shannon entropy served as the measure of repertoire diversity, while the Gini coefficient captured V-J evenness. A clonotype found in more than one individual was treated as public. TCRdb applied fastp at Q25 and MiXCR to the public reads, then kept only in-frame beta chains. Identical CDR3 protein sequences are pooled into one entry, listed with their most common genes and DNA. None of the V and J calls come from the authors' own analysis; TCRdb made them. In this sample the table shows fewer than 350,000 distinct CDR3 sequences, more than 15% of which occur a single time. The ten top clones hold roughly 40% of the sample.

V is reduced by 2 bases and J by 6 bases, leaving a spacing of 20 bases between them. For CDR1 and CDR2, the germline V gene lists SGHNT and YENEEA. Counted from cysteine to phenylalanine, this CDR3 has 16 amino acids. This entry keeps only the CDR3 DNA: 48 bases, framed from base 1. The V and J genes are TRBV11-3 and TRBJ2-7; TRBD2 might be the D gene, on 6 matching bases. This receptor was taken from a female donor with Graves disease. This material consisted of peripheral blood mononuclear cells (PBMCs), taken at new diagnosis, from a patient treated with antithyroid drugs. DNA sequence: TGTGCCAGCAGCTTATCCCTTGGACTGGCAGCGGGCGAGCAGTACTTC. This encodes CASSLSLGLAAGEQYF.